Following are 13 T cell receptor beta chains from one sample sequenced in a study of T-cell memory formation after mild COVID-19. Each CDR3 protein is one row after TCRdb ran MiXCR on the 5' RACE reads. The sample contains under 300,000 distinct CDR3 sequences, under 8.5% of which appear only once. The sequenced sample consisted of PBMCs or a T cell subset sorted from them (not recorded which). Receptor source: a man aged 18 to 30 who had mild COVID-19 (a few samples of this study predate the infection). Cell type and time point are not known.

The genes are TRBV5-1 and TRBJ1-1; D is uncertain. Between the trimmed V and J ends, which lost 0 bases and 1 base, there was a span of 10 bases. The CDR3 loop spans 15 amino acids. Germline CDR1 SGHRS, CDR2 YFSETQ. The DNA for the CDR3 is TGCGCCAGCAGCTTGGAATTGGGGAGGAACACTGAAGCTTTCTTT. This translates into CASSLELGRNTEAFF.

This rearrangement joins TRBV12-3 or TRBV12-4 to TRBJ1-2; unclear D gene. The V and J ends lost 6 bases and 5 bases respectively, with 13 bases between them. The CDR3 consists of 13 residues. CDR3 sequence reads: CASSLLGAYGYTF. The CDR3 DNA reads TGTGCCAGCAGCTTACTGGGAGCGTATGGCTACACCTTC.

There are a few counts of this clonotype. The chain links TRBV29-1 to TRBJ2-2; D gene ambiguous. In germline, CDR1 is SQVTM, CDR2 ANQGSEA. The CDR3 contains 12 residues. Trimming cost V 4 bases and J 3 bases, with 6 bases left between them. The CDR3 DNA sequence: TGCAGCGTTGGGGCCTACACCGGGGAGCTGTTTTTT. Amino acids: CSVGAYTGELFF.

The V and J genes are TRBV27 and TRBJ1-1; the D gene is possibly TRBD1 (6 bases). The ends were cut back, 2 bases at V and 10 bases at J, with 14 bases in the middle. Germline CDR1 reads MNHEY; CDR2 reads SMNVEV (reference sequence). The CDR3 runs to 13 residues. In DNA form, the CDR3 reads TGTGCCAGCAGTTTACTGGGGGCGCATACAGCTTTCTTT. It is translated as CASSLLGAHTAFF.

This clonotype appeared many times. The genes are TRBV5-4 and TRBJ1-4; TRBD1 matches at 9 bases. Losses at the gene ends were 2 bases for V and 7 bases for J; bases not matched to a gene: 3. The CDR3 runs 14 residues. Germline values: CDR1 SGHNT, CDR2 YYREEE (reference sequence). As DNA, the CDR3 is TGTGCCAGCAGCTTACAGGGGGCGGTTGAAAAACTGTTTTTT. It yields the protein CASSLQGAVEKLFF.

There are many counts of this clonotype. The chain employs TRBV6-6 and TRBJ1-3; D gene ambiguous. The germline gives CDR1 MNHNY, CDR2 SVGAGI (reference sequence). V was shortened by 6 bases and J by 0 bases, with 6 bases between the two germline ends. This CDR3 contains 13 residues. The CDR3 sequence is CASSPRSGNTIYF. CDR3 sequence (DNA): TGTGCCAGCAGCCCACGCTCTGGAAACACCATATATTTT.

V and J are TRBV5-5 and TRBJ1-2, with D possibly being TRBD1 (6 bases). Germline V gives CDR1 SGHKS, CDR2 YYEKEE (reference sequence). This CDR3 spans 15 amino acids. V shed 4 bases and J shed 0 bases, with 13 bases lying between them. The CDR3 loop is CASSHRQEANYGYTF. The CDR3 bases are TGTGCCAGCAGCCATAGACAGGAAGCTAACTATGGCTACACCTTC.

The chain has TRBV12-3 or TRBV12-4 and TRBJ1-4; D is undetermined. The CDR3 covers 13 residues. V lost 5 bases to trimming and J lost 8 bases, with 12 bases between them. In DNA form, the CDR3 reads TGTGCCAGCAGTCCCCGGGGAAAAGAAAAACTGTTTTTT. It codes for CASSPRGKEKLFF.

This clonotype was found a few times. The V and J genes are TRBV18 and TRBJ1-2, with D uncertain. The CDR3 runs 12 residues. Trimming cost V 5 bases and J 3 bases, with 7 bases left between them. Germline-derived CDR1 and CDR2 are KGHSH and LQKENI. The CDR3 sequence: CASSVEDYGYTF. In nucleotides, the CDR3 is TGTGCCAGCTCAGTGGAGGACTATGGCTACACCTTC.

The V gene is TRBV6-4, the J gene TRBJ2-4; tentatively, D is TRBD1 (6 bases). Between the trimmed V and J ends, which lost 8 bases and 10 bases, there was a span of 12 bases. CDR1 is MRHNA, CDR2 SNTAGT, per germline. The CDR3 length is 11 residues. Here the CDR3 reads CASVGGRIQYF. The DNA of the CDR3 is TGTGCCAGCGTAGGGGGACGGATTCAGTACTTC.

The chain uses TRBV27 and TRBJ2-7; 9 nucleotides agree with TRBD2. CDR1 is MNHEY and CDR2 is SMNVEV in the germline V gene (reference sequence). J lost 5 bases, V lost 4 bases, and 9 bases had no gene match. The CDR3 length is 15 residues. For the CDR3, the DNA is TGTGCCAGCAGTTCGACCGGACTAGCGAACCACGAGCAGTACTTC. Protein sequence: CASSSTGLANHEQYF.

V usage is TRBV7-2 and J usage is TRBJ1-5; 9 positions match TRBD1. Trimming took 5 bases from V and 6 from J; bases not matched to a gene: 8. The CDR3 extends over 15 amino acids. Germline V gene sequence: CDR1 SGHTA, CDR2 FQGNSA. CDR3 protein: CASSNDRGSGQPQHF. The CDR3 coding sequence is TGTGCCAGCAGCAACGACAGGGGGTCCGGTCAGCCCCAGCATTTT.

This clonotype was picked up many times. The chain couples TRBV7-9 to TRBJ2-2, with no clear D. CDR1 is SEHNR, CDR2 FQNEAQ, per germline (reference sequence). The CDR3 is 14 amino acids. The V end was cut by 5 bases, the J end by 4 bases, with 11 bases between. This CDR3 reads CASSPRRTTGELFF. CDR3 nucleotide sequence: TGTGCCAGCAGCCCCCGACGGACCACCGGGGAGCTGTTTTTT.